This T cell receptor beta chain was obtained from a study of CD8 T cells in ankylosing spondylitis. Study-wide results and caveats: Earlier reports found some motif variants in synovial fluid and blood in reactive arthritis.

CDR1 and CDR2 (germline): MNHNS, SASEGT. V lost 1 base, J lost 4 bases, and 10 bases lay in between. The CDR3 length is 14 residues. There are a few counts of this clonotype. No antigen is known for it. With molecular barcodes, quantitative 5'-RACE was used to make the TCR beta libraries. TCRdb re-analysed the 5' RACE reads in MiXCR, keeping a single row per CDR3 protein. This sample has about 260,000 distinct CDR3 sequences, with around 20% found just once. V is TRBV6-1 and J is TRBJ1-1; D gene ambiguous. The sequence was obtained from a male donor with ankylosing spondylitis or in good health (not recorded which). The material sequenced was blood, either unsorted or a sorted T cell fraction (not recorded which). CDR3 sequence (DNA): TGTGCCAGCAGTGAAGTTGCGACACTCACTGAAGCTTTCTTT. Protein sequence: CASSEVATLTEAFF.